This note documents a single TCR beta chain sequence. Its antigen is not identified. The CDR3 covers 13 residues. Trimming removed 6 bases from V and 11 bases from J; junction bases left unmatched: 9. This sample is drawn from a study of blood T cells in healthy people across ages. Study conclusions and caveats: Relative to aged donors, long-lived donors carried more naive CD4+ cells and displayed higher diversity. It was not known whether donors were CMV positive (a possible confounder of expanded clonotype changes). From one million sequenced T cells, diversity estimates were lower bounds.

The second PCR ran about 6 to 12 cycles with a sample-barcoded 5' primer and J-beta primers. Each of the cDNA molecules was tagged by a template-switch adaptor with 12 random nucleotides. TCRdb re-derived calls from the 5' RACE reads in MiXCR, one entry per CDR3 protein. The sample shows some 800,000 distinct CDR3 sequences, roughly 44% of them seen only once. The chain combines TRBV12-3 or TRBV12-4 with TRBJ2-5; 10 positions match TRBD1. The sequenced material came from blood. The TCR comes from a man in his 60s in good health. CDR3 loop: CASSGDRGRKQYF. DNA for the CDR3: TGTGCCAGCAGCGGGGACAGGGGCCGCAAGCAGTACTTC.